This T cell receptor (beta chain) was profiled in a study of beta chain features in type 1 diabetes. General observations from the study: Although PCR might favor shorter templates, it would do so equally in patients and controls.

All sorted populations exceeded 95% purity. Isolated RNA was reverse transcribed in full, so expressed TCRB transcripts were sequenced. Data came from immunoSEQ multiplex PCR; TCRdb stores just in-frame clones and leaves some out. The sample consists of fewer than 900,000 clones, under 20% of them appearing once. This clone was counted between two and nine times. Its target is unknown. Material for sequencing was naive CD4+ T cells from blood. The TCR sequence derives from a woman aged 18 to 35 in good health.

CDR3 loop: CASSIIAGNEQFF. CDR3 DNA: TGTGCCAGTAGTATAATAGCGGGGAATGAGCAGTTCTTC. V and J are TRBV19 and TRBJ2-1; the match to TRBD2 covers 8 bases. Germline trimming cut 2 bases from V and 7 bases from J; bases unmatched to any gene: 1. CDR1 and CDR2 from the germline V gene are LNHDA and SQIVND (reference sequence). This CDR3 contains 13 residues.